A selection of T cell receptor beta chains follows, all from one sample in a study of T cell responses to AZD1222 COVID-19 vaccine. Libraries were prepared by immunoSEQ multiplex PCR; TCRdb keeps only in-frame clonotypes and omits some of them. The table records some 150,000 clones, around 90% of them present only once. The specimen comprised peripheral blood, sampled on day 0 of AZD1222 vaccination. Receptor source: an adult in good health. Both conserved end residues are part of each CDR3. The D gene is left open where the match is weak. For some rows the clone size is stated as once, few or many, or as a class when expanded; others skip it.

d_gene	abundance	v_gene	j_gene	CDR3nt	CDR3aa
.	few	TRBV5-1	TRBJ2-1	TGCGCCAGCAGTCTAAAAGCGGGCAATGAGCAGTTCTTC	CASSLKAGNEQFF
.	.	TRBV6-1	TRBJ2-2	TGTGCCAGCAGTGGACTGACTTCAGGGGTGGTAAAGACCGGGGAGCTGTTTTTT	CASSGLTSGVVKTGELFF
.	.	TRBV5-6	TRBJ2-6	TGTGCCAGCCTGGGCCACACACAAAGTCGGGCCAACGTCCTGACTTTC	CASLGHTQSRANVLTF
.	.	TRBV19	TRBJ2-5	TGTGCCAGTAGTAACCCGGATGGGCAAGAGACCCAGTACTTC	CASSNPDGQETQYF
TRBD2	once	TRBV19	TRBJ2-7	TGTGCCAGTAGTAAGGGACTAGCTGATATCTACGAGCAGTACTTC	CASSKGLADIYEQYF
.	.	TRBV5-6	TRBJ1-5	TGTGCCAGCAGCTACCGATTTGGGAGAAATCAGCCCCAGCATTTT	CASSYRFGRNQPQHF
TRBD1	.	TRBV5-4	TRBJ1-6	TGTGCCAGCAGCCCAAGTCCGACAGGGAGGATGTCACCCCTCCACTTT	CASSPSPTGRMSPLHF
.	.	TRBV27	TRBJ2-5	TGTGCCAGCAGTTTGGGGGGGCTAGAGACCCAGTACTTC	CASSLGGLETQYF
.	once	TRBV2	TRBJ1-5	TGTGCCAGCGCAGAACGGAGGGGTGGCAATCAGCCCCAGCATTTT	CASAERRGGNQPQHF
TRBD1	once	TRBV3-1/TRBV3-2	TRBJ1-6	TGTGCCAGCAGCCCCGGGACAGGGAGGGATTCACCCCTCCACTTT	CASSPGTGRDSPLHF
.	.	TRBV5-1	TRBJ1-2	TGCGCCAGCAGCCCGGGAGGGCAGAGAGCTAACTATGGCTACACCTTC	CASSPGGQRANYGYTF
.	once	TRBV14	TRBJ2-1	TGTGCCAGCAGCCAAGATCCGCGAGAGCAGTTCTTC	CASSQDPREQFF
TRBD1	.	TRBV4-1	TRBJ2-1	TGCGCCAGCAGCCACCCAGGGGGTGAGCAGTTCTTC	CASSHPGGEQFF
.	.	TRBV18	TRBJ2-7	TGTGCCAGCTCAGAAAGTCATGCCTACGAGCAGTACTTC	CASSESHAYEQYF
TRBD2	.	TRBV6-5	TRBJ2-7	TGTGCCAGCAGTTACAGGCCTAGCGGTACCTACGAGCAGTACTTC	CASSYRPSGTYEQYF
.	.	TRBV18	TRBJ2-1	TGTGCCAGCTCACCACGAGGGCCTGAGCAGTTCTTC	CASSPRGPEQFF
.	.	TRBV28	TRBJ1-6	TGTGCCAGCAGTTTATCATCCGGGGACATCAGCTCCTATAATTCACCCCTCCACTTT	CASSLSSGDISSYNSPLHF
.	once	TRBV18	TRBJ2-2	TGTGCCAGCTCATTTGCGAACACCGGGGAGCTGTTTTTT	CASSFANTGELFF
TRBD1	.	TRBV28	TRBJ1-2	TGTGCCAGCAGTTCCACCACTCCAAGGACAGGGCAGTCGGGCTATGGCTACACCTTC	CASSSTTPRTGQSGYGYTF
.	.	TRBV5-1	TRBJ1-1	TGCGCCAGCAGCTTGGTTTCTGTGTCCCAAACGGGCACTGAAGCTTTCTTT	CASSLVSVSQTGTEAFF
.	.	TRBV4-1	TRBJ1-5	TGCGCCAGCAGCCAAGGGGGGCAGCCCCAGCATTTT	CASSQGGQPQHF
TRBD1	.	TRBV19	TRBJ1-2	TGTGCCAGTGGGGGACAGAGCTATGGCTACACCTTC	CASGGQSYGYTF
.	.	TRBV5-1	TRBJ2-2	TGCGCCAGCAGCTTGGGCCCAGGGGTCACCGGGGAGCTGTTTTTT	CASSLGPGVTGELFF
TRBD2	.	TRBV9	TRBJ2-1	TGTGCCAGCAGCTACGCTAGCGGGAAGGAGACGGCTGAGCAGTTCTTC	CASSYASGKETAEQFF
.	.	TRBV7-9	TRBJ1-1	TGTGCCAGCAGCTTAAAAGGGTCGAACACTGAAGCTTTCTTT	CASSLKGSNTEAFF
.	.	TRBV18	TRBJ2-3	TGTGCCAGCTCACCACCGGCAGGGCTGGCAGATACGCAGTATTTT	CASSPPAGLADTQYF
.	.	TRBV28	TRBJ2-7	TGTGCCAGCAGTTTTTGGGGGCAATACGAGCAGTACTTC	CASSFWGQYEQYF
TRBD2	.	TRBV7-2	TRBJ2-3	TGTGCCAGCAGCTTAGTCGGGGCGGGAGATGGGACAGATACGCAGTATTTT	CASSLVGAGDGTDTQYF
.	.	TRBV14	TRBJ2-7	TGTGCCAGCAGCCAAGAGTTGCAGGCTACCTACGAGCAGTACTTC	CASSQELQATYEQYF
TRBD2	once	TRBV27	TRBJ2-3	TGTGCCAGCAGTACCTTAGCGGGGGGGCCAATAGATACGCAGTATTTT	CASSTLAGGPIDTQYF
.	.	TRBV2	TRBJ1-1	TGTGCCAGCAGACCCGCGGGCGGTAACACTGAAGCTTTCTTT	CASRPAGGNTEAFF
TRBD1	.	TRBV18	TRBJ2-1	TGTGCCAGCTCACCAGGGACAGGCAATGAGCAGTTCTTC	CASSPGTGNEQFF
TRBD1	.	TRBV7-9	TRBJ1-3	TGTGCCAGCAGCTCGACAGGGGGCTCTGGAAACACCATATATTTT	CASSSTGGSGNTIYF
.	.	TRBV24-1	TRBJ2-2	TGTGCCACCAGTGATCCGGGTTCGAACACCGGGGAGCTGTTTTTT	CATSDPGSNTGELFF
.	.	TRBV5-6	TRBJ2-3	TGTGCCAGCAGCTTGGCCGGGGGGCACACAGATACGCAGTATTTT	CASSLAGGHTDTQYF
.	.	TRBV7-2	TRBJ1-2	TGTGCCAGCAGCTTGAGATTTGATGGGAATGGCTACACCTTC	CASSLRFDGNGYTF
.	.	TRBV19	TRBJ1-2	TGTGCCAGTATTGACTTAGGGGACACCTATGGCTACACCTTC	CASIDLGDTYGYTF
TRBD1	.	TRBV5-1	TRBJ2-6	TGCGCCAGCAGCTACCCCCGGACAGGGGTCCCTGGGGCCAACGTCCTGACTTTC	CASSYPRTGVPGANVLTF
.	.	TRBV29-1	TRBJ2-3	TGCAGCGTTGGGGCAGGGGACGCCACAGATACGCAGTATTTT	CSVGAGDATDTQYF
.	.	TRBV6-5	TRBJ2-1	TGTGCCAGCAGTTACTACGGCAGGGGTCCCTACAATGAGCAGTTCTTC	CASSYYGRGPYNEQFF